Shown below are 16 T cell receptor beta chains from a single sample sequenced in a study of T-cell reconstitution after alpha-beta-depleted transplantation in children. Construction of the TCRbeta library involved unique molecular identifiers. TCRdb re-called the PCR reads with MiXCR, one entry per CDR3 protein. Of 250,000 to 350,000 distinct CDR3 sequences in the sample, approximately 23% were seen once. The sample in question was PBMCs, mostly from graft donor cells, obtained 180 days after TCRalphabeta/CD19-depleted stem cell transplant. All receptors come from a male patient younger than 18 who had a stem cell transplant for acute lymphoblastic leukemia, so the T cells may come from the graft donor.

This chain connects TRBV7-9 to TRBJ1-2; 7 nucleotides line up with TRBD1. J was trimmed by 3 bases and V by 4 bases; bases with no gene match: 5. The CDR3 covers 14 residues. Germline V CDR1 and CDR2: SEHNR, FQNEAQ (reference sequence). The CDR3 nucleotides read TGTGCCAGCAGCTGGCCCCAGGGGGACTATGGCTACACCTTC. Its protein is CASSWPQGDYGYTF.

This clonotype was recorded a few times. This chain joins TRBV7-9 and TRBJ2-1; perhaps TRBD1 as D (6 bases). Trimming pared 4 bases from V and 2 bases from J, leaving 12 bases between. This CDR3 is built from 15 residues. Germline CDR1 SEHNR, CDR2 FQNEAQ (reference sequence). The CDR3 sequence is CASSSGQRPYNEQFF. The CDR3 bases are TGTGCCAGCAGCTCCGGACAGCGCCCCTACAATGAGCAGTTCTTC.

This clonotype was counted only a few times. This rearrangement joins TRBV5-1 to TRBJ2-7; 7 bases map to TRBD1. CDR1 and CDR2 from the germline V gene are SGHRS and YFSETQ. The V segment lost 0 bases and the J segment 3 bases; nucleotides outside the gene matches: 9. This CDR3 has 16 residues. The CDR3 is CASSLVYAGGFYEQYF. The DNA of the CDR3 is TGCGCCAGCAGCTTGGTATACGCAGGGGGTTTCTACGAGCAGTACTTC.

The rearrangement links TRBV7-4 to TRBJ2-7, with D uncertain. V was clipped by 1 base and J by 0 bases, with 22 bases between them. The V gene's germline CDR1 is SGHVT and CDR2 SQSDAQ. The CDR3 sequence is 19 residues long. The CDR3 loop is CASSLGKEGTEVSSYEQYF. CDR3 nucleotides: TGTGCCAGCAGCTTAGGAAAAGAAGGCACAGAGGTAAGCTCCTACGAGCAGTACTTC.

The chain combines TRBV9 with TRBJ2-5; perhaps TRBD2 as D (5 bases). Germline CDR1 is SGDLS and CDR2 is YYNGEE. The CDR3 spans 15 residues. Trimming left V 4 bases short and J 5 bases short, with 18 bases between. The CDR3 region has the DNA TGTGCCAGCAGCCCCCAACCCCGGGGAACCGAGACCCAGTACTTC. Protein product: CASSPQPRGTETQYF. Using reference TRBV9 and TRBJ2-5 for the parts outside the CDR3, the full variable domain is DSGVTQTPKHLITATGQRVTLRCSPRSGDLSVYWYQQSLDQGLQFLIQYYNGEERAKGNILERFSAQQFPDLHSELNLSSLELGDSALYFCASSPQPRGTETQYFGPGTRLLVL.

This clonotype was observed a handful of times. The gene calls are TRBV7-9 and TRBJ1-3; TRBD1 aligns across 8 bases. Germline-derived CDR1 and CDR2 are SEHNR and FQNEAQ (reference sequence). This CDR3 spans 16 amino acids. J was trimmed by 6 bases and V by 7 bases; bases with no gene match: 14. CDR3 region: CASTHPLDQGANTIYF. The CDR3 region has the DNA TGTGCCAGCACACACCCGCTAGACCAGGGGGCAAACACCATATATTTT.

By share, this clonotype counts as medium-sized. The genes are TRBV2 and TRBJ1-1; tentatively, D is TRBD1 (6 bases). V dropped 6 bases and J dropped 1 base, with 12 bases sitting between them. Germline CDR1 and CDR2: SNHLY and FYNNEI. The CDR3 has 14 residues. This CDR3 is CASRHRVWNTEAFF. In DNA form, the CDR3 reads TGTGCCAGCAGACACAGGGTTTGGAACACTGAAGCTTTCTTT.

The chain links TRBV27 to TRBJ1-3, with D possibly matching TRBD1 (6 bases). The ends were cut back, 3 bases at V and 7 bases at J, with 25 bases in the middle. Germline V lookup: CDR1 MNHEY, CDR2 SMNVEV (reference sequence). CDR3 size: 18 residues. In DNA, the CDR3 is TGTGCCAGCAGTTTGCGATCAGCTAGGGGAGCCACAGGGAACACCATATATTTT. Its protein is CASSLRSARGATGNTIYF.

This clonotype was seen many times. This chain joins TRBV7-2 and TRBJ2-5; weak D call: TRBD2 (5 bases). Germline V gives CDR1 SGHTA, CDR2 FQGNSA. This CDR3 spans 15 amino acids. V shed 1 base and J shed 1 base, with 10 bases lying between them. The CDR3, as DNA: TGTGCCAGCAGCTTAGTTTTGCTAGCCCAAGAGACCCAGTACTTC. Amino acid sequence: CASSLVLLAQETQYF.

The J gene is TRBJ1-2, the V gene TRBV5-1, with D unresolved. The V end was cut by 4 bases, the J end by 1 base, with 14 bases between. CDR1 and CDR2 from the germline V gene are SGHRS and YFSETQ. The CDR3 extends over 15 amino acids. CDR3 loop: CASSTSGSLNYGYTF. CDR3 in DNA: TGCGCCAGCAGCACTTCCGGCTCCCTTAACTATGGCTACACCTTC. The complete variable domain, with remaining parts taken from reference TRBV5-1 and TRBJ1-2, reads KAGVTQTPRYLIKTRGQQVTLSCSPISGHRSVSWYQQTPGQGLQFLFEYFSETQRNKGNFPGRFSGRQFSNSRSEMNVSTLELGDSALYLCASSTSGSLNYGYTFGSGTRLTVV.

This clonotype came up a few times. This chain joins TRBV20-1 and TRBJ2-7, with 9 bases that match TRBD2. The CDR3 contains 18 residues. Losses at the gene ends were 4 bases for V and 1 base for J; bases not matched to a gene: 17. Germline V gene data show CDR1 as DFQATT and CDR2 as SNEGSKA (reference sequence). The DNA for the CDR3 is TGCAGTGCTATTAGATGGGCGGGAGGGCGGTCGAGTTCCTACGAGCAGTACTTC. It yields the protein CSAIRWAGGRSSSYEQYF.

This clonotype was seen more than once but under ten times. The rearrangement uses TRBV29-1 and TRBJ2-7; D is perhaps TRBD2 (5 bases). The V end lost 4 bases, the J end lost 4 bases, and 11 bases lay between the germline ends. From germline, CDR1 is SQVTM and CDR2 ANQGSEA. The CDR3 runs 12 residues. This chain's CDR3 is CSVAAAGYEQYF. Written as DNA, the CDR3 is TGCAGCGTTGCTGCTGCGGGTTACGAGCAGTACTTC.

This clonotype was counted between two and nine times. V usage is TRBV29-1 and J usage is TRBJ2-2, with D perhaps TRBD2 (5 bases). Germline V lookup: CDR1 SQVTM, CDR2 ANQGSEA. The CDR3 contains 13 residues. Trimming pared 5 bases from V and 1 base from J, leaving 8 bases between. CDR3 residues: CSVSRGNTGELFF. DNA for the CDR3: TGCAGCGTTTCCCGGGGGAACACCGGGGAGCTGTTTTTT.

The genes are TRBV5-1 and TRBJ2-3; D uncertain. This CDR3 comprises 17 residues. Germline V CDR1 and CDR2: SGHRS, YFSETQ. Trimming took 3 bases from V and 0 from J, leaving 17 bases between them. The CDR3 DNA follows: TGCGCCAGCAGCTCCCTCTGGCGCTCCCTTAGCACAGATACGCAGTATTTT. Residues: CASSSLWRSLSTDTQYF.

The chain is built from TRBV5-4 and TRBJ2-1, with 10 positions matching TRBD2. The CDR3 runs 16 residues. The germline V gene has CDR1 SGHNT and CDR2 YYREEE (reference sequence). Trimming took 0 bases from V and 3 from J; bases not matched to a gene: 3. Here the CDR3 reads CASSLGGLAIYNEQFF. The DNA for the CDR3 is TGTGCCAGCAGCTTGGGGGGACTAGCGATCTACAATGAGCAGTTCTTC.

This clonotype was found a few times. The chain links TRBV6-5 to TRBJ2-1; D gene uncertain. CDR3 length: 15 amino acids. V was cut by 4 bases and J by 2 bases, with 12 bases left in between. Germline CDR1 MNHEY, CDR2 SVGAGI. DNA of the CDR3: TGTGCCAGCAGTTTGGTGGGCGCCCCCTACAATGAGCAGTTCTTC. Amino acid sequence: CASSLVGAPYNEQFF.